Shown below are 26 T cell receptor beta chains from a single sample sequenced in a study of T cells in Graves' hyperthyroidism and ophthalmopathy. TCR beta CDR3 regions were amplified from RNA transcripts. TCR CDR3 underwent first-round RT-PCR with the HTBI primer set. MiXCR was run by TCRdb on the multiplex PCR reads, yielding one entry per CDR3 protein. The sample consists of about 410,000 distinct CDR3 sequences, over 12% of them appearing once. The sample consisted of blood. These TCRs come from a man aged 18-30 years with Graves' ophthalmopathy.

This clonotype was observed at least ten times. The V gene is TRBV10-3, the J gene TRBJ1-2; D is uncertain. The V gene's germline CDR1 is ENHRY and CDR2 SYGVKD. Trimming shortened V by 5 bases and J by 5 bases, and 15 bases separated the two germline ends. The CDR3 totals 14 residues. The CDR3 DNA follows: TGTGCCATCAGTCCAAATGCGAGGCAGTATGGCTACACCTTC. Its translation: CAISPNARQYGYTF.

The chain links TRBV20-1 to TRBJ2-2; D unresolved. V lost 3 bases and J 0 bases, leaving 8 bases between the germline ends. The length of the CDR3 is 14 residues. The germline CDR1 and CDR2 sequences are DFQATT and SNEGSKA (reference sequence). CDR3 sequence: CSARGLSNTGELFF. The CDR3 DNA reads TGCAGTGCTAGGGGTCTATCGAACACCGGGGAGCTGTTTTTT.

The chain combines TRBV7-9 with TRBJ1-4; D is undetermined. V lost 1 base and J 8 bases, leaving 8 bases between the germline ends. CDR1 SEHNR and CDR2 FQNEAQ come from the germline V gene (reference sequence). The CDR3 has 13 residues. CDR3 sequence (DNA): TGTGCCAGCAGCTTAGAGGGTTTAGAAAAACTGTTTTTT. Its translation: CASSLEGLEKLFF.

Turning to this clonotype: Germline and junction disagree at one end, which may indicate a read error. The chain joins TRBV9 to TRBJ2-7; D is uncertain. Per germline, CDR1 SGDLS and CDR2 YYNGEE. This CDR3 contains 14 residues. The CDR3 DNA reads as TGTGCCAGCAACGTAGCCCCTGATAGCTACGAGCAGTACTTC. Its translation: CASNVAPDSYEQYF.

This clonotype appeared a few times. The chain is built from TRBV7-8 and TRBJ1-4; no firm D call. CDR1 and CDR2 from the germline V gene are SGHVS and FQNEAQ. The CDR3 is made up of 15 amino acids. V was cut by 5 bases and J by 5 bases, with 15 bases left in between. The CDR3 protein is CASSVGRLPNEKLFF. As DNA, the CDR3 is TGTGCCAGCAGCGTCGGGCGGCTCCCCAATGAAAAACTGTTTTTT.

This clonotype occurred many times. V and J are TRBV10-3 and TRBJ2-7; a possible D gene is TRBD1 (5 bases). CDR3 length: 13 residues. Germline lookup yields CDR1 ENHRY and CDR2 SYGVKD. With 6 bases removed from V and 2 bases from J, the gap between germline ends came to 11 bases. This chain's CDR3 is CAISTGQAYEQYF. DNA for the CDR3: TGTGCCATCAGCACAGGACAAGCCTACGAGCAGTACTTC.

A word on this clonotype: Just one base apart from a much larger clone, this may be a read error. CDR3 sequence: CASSQAPGHGQPQHF. As DNA, the CDR3 is TGTGCCAGCAGCCAGGCCCCGGGACATGGGCAGCCCCAGCATTTT. This chain links TRBV7-9 with TRBJ1-5; D is possibly TRBD1 (6 bases). CDR1 is SEHNR and CDR2 is FQNEAQ in the germline V gene (reference sequence). The CDR3 covers 15 residues. V was trimmed by 5 bases and J by 7 bases, leaving 18 bases between them.

The V gene is TRBV7-9, the J gene TRBJ1-2, with 8 bases matching TRBD1. The V gene's germline CDR1 is SEHNR and CDR2 FQNEAQ (reference sequence). This CDR3 comprises 18 residues. The J segment lost 1 base and the V segment lost 4 bases, leaving 14 bases of the junction unmatched. CDR3 bases: TGTGCCAGCAGCTCAAGTGGTTCAGGGGGCCCCTATAACTATGGCTACACCTTC. Protein sequence: CASSSSGSGGPYNYGYTF.

This clonotype was seen repeatedly, ten times or more. V and J are TRBV20-1 and TRBJ2-3; TRBD2 might be the D (6 bases). The germline V and J ends were trimmed by 6 bases and 6 bases, with 22 bases remaining between them. The CDR3 runs 15 residues. Germline CDR1 is DFQATT and CDR2 is SNEGSKA (reference sequence). The CDR3 DNA is TGCAGTGCCACCCCCCACGCGGGGTCATGGGATACGCAGTATTTT. Encoded protein: CSATPHAGSWDTQYF.

The table lists this clonotype with many counts. The DNA of the CDR3 is TGTGCCAGCAGTGAAGTATTCGCGGCAGATACGCAGTATTTT. It codes for CASSEVFAADTQYF. The V gene is TRBV6-1, the J gene TRBJ2-3, with D unresolved. Germline CDR1 MNHNS, CDR2 SASEGT. The CDR3 is made up of 14 amino acids. The germline V and J ends were trimmed by 1 base and 4 bases, with 9 bases remaining between them.

This clonotype has at least ten counts. V usage is TRBV27 and J usage is TRBJ2-5, with TRBD2 matching over 8 bases. Germline values: CDR1 MNHEY, CDR2 SMNVEV (reference sequence). The CDR3 is made up of 16 amino acids. Trimming removed 8 bases from V and 5 bases from J; junction bases left unmatched: 16. The DNA of the CDR3 is TGTGCCAGCGGGCGAGCGGGAGTCAATGTATGGGAGACCCAGTACTTC. Translated: CASGRAGVNVWETQYF.

V usage is TRBV20-1 and J usage is TRBJ2-1, with 12 nucleotides matching TRBD2. The junction had 3 bases not matched to a gene; V was cut back by 2 bases and J by 4 bases. In germline, CDR1 is DFQATT, CDR2 SNEGSKA (reference sequence). The CDR3 loop spans 15 amino acids. The CDR3 DNA reads as TGCAGTGCTAGACCTGGGACTAGCGGGTACAATGAGCAGTTCTTC. This translates into CSARPGTSGYNEQFF.

This clonotype was seen more than once but under ten times. The CDR3 sequence: CASRMGNQPQHF. The DNA of the CDR3 is TGTGCCAGCCGAATGGGCAATCAGCCCCAGCATTTT. This chain connects TRBV6-1 to TRBJ1-5, with D uncertain. Per the germline V gene, CDR1 is MNHNS and CDR2 is SASEGT. V was shortened by 8 bases and J by 2 bases, with 7 bases between the two germline ends. The CDR3 has 12 residues.

This clonotype has a count of ten or more. J is TRBJ2-7 and V is TRBV20-1, with 9 bases aligning to TRBD2. CDR3 length equals 15 residues. Unmatched junction bases numbered 5, after V lost 2 bases and J lost 0 bases. The germline gives CDR1 DFQATT, CDR2 SNEGSKA (reference sequence). CDR3 protein: CSARSSSGDSYEQYF. The CDR3 DNA follows: TGCAGTGCTAGATCCTCTAGCGGGGACTCCTACGAGCAGTACTTC.

This clonotype was picked up many times. The J gene is TRBJ1-4, the V gene TRBV11-2; D is ambiguous. The CDR3 length is 15 residues. The V gene's germline CDR1 is SGHAT and CDR2 FQNNGV. Trimming left V 5 bases short and J 7 bases short, with 17 bases between. The CDR3 spells CASSPYKGALEKLFF. The CDR3 nucleotides read TGTGCCAGCAGCCCGTACAAGGGTGCGCTTGAAAAACTGTTTTTT.

V usage is TRBV2 and J usage is TRBJ2-6; unclear D gene. This CDR3 comprises 13 residues. The germline CDR1 and CDR2 sequences are SNHLY and FYNNEI. Trimming pared 0 bases from V and 14 bases from J, leaving 11 bases between. CDR3 amino acids: CASSEAVRSFLTF. The CDR3 nucleotides are TGTGCCAGCAGTGAAGCGGTCAGATCCTTCCTGACTTTC.

This clonotype was observed at least ten times. The chain has TRBV5-1 and TRBJ2-7; weak D call: TRBD1 (7 bases). CDR1 is SGHRS, CDR2 YFSETQ, per germline. Trimming took 3 bases from V and 2 from J, leaving 18 bases between them. The CDR3 has 16 residues. This CDR3 reads CASSYAGQRNTYEQYF. In DNA form, the CDR3 reads TGCGCCAGCAGCTATGCGGGACAGCGAAACACCTACGAGCAGTACTTC.

V gene TRBV7-9 combines with J gene TRBJ2-1, with TRBD2 matching 11 bases. With V trimmed by 4 bases and J by 4 bases, 9 bases remained unmatched. The germline V gene has CDR1 SEHNR and CDR2 FQNEAQ (reference sequence). The CDR3 runs 17 residues. DNA of the CDR3: TGTGCCAGCAGCTCGGCCGGGACTAGCGGCCTTTACAATGAGCAGTTCTTC. As protein: CASSSAGTSGLYNEQFF.

CDR3 sequence (DNA): TGTGCCACCAGTCCCCCGGTCAGACAGGGGTATCAGCCCCAGCATTTT. Translation gives CATSPPVRQGYQPQHF. The chain carries TRBV15 and TRBJ1-5, with 8 positions matching TRBD1. There are 16 residues in the CDR3. Trimming took 6 bases from V and 5 from J; bases not matched to a gene: 12. Germline lookup yields CDR1 LNHNV and CDR2 YYDKDF (reference sequence).

This sequence joins TRBV5-1 and TRBJ1-4; D is undetermined. CDR3 length: 17 amino acids. Germline V gives CDR1 SGHRS, CDR2 YFSETQ. With 1 base removed from V and 2 bases from J, the gap between germline ends came to 15 bases. The CDR3 loop is CASSLTTWTGTNEKLFF. The CDR3 DNA sequence: TGCGCCAGCAGCTTGACCACATGGACGGGGACTAATGAAAAACTGTTTTTT.

This clonotype came up many times. The V call is TRBV12-3 or TRBV12-4, the J call TRBJ2-5; D remains unclear. There are 14 residues in the CDR3. Trimming shortened V by 6 bases and J by 2 bases, and 13 bases separated the two germline ends. The CDR3 is CASSLPDGQETQYF. The CDR3 region has the DNA TGTGCCAGCAGCCTCCCGGACGGTCAAGAGACCCAGTACTTC.

The chain recombines TRBV6-5 with TRBJ2-3, with no clear D. The V end was cut by 1 base, the J end by 6 bases, with 2 bases between. This CDR3 is 11 amino acids long. Germline V gene sequence: CDR1 MNHEY, CDR2 SVGAGI. The CDR3 is CASSYLDTQYF. CDR3 sequence (DNA): TGTGCCAGCAGTTACTTGGATACGCAGTATTTT.

In its sample, this clonotype was seen many times. V is TRBV3-1 and J is TRBJ1-1; a possible D gene is TRBD1 (6 bases). The CDR3 covers 15 residues. CDR1 LGHDT and CDR2 YNNKEL come from the germline V gene (reference sequence). V lost 1 base and J lost 1, with 10 bases in between. In DNA form, the CDR3 reads TGTGCCAGCAGCCAAGCGGGCAGGGGGAACACTGAAGCTTTCTTT. Translation gives CASSQAGRGNTEAFF. The full variable domain, rest sourced from reference TRBV3-1 and TRBJ1-1, is DTAVSQTPKYLVTQMGNDKSIKCEQNLGHDTMYWYKQDSKKFLKIMFSYNNKELIINETVPNRFSPKSPDKAHLNLHINSLELGDSAVYFCASSQAGRGNTEAFFGQGTRLTVV.

The table lists this clonotype with many counts. This chain joins TRBV4-1 and TRBJ1-1; unclear D gene. This CDR3 has 16 amino acids. Looked up from germline, CDR1 is MGHRA and CDR2 is YSYEKL. The ends were cut back, 0 bases at V and 1 base at J, with 12 bases in the middle. CDR3 nucleotide sequence: TGCGCCAGCAGCCAAGATCCCAGGACGGGGAACACTGAAGCTTTCTTT. This translates into CASSQDPRTGNTEAFF.

This clonotype was counted between two and nine times. J is TRBJ2-7 and V is TRBV7-9, with D tentatively TRBD2 (5 bases). V was cut by 5 bases and J by 7 bases, with 9 bases left in between. The CDR3 loop spans 11 amino acids. CDR1 is SEHNR, CDR2 FQNEAQ, per germline (reference sequence). This CDR3 reads CASSALAEQYF. The CDR3 bases are TGTGCCAGCAGCGCGCTAGCTGAGCAGTACTTC.

About this clonotype itself: A much more abundant neighbour one base away suggests this may be a read error. The chain carries TRBV5-1 and TRBJ1-4; 10 bases agree with TRBD1. V shed 4 bases and J 6 bases; nucleotides not matched to a gene: 3. The CDR3 consists of 14 residues. The germline V gene encodes CDR1 SGHRS and CDR2 YFSETQ. CDR3 loop: CASSPGTGDEKLFF. The CDR3 DNA is TGCGCCAGCAGCCCCGGGACAGGGGATGAAAAACTGTTTTTT.